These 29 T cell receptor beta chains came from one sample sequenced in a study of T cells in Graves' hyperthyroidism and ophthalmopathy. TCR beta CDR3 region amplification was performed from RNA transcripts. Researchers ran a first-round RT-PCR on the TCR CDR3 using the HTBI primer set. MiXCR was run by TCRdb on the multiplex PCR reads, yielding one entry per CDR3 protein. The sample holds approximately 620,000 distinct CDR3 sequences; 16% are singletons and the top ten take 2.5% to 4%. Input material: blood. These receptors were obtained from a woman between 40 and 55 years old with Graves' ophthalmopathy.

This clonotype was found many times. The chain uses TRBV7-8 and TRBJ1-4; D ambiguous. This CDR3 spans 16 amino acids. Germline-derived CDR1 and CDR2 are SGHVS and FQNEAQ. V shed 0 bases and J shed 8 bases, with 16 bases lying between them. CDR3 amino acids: CASSLAPGRGNEKLFF. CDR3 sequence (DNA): TGTGCCAGCAGCTTAGCGCCCGGGAGAGGAAACGAAAAACTGTTTTTT.

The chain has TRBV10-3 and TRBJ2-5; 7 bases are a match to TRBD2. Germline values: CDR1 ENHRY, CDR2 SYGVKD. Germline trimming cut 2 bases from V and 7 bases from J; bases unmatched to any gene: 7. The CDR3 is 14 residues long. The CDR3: CAISEVSRESTQYF. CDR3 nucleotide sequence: TGTGCCATCAGTGAGGTTTCGCGGGAGTCGACCCAGTACTTC.

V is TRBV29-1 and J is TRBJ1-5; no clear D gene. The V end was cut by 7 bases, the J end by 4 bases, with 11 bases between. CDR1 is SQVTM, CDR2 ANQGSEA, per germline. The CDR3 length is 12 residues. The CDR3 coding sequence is TGCAGCGCCCAGAGCCTTAATCAGCCCCAGCATTTT. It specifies CSAQSLNQPQHF.

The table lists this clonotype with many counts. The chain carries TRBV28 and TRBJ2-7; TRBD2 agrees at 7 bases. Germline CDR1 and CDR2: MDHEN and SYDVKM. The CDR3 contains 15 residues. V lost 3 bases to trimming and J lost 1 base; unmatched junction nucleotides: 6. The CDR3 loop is CASSLTSLVSYEQYF. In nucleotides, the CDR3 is TGTGCCAGCAGTTTGACTAGCCTGGTGTCCTACGAGCAGTACTTC.

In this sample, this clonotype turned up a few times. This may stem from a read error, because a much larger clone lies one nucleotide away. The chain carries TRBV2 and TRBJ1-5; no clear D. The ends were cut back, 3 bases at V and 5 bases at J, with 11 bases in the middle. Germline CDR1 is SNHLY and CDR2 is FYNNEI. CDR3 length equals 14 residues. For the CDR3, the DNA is TGTGCCAGCAGTGAGCAGAGGCGGGATCAGCCCCAGCATTTT. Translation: CASSEQRRDQPQHF.

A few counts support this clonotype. CDR3 coding DNA: TGTGCCAGCTCACCACAGGGAGTTAAAGGAAAACTGTTTTTT. Its translation: CASSPQGVKGKLFF. V gene TRBV18 combines with J gene TRBJ1-4; D is uncertain. Trimming took 1 base from V and 10 from J, leaving 13 bases between them. Germline V lookup: CDR1 KGHSH, CDR2 LQKENI. This CDR3 has 14 amino acids.

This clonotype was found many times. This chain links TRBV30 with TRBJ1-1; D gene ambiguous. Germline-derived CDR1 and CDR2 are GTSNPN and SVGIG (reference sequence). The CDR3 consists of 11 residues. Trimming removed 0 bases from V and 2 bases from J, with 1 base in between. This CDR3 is CAWSVNTEAFF. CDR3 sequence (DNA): TGTGCCTGGAGTGTAAACACTGAAGCTTTCTTT.

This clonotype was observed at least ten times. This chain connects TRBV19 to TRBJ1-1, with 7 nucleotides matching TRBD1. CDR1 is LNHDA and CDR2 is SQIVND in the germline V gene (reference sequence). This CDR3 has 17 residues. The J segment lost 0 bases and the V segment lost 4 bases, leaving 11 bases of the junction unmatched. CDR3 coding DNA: TGTGCCAGTAGTAATACACCGCAGACAGGGATGAACACTGAAGCTTTCTTT. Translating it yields CASSNTPQTGMNTEAFF.

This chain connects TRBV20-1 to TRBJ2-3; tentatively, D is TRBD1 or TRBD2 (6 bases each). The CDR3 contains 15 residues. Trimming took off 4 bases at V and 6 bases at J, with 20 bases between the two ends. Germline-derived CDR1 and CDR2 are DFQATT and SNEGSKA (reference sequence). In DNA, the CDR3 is TGCAGTGCTAAAGACGGTAGGGGGGTTCGGGATACGCAGTATTTT. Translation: CSAKDGRGVRDTQYF.

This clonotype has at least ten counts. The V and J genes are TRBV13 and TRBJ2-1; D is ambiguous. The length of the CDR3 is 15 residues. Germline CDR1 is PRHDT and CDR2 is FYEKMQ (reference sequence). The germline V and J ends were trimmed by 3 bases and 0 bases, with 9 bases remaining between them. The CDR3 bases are TGTGCCAGCAGCTTCGGCACGCCCTCCTACAATGAGCAGTTCTTC. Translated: CASSFGTPSYNEQFF.

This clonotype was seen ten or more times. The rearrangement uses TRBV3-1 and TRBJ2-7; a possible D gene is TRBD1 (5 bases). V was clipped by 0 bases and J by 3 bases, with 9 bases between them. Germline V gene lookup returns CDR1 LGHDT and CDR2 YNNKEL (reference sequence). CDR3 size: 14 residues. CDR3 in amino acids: CASSQEPGFYEQYF. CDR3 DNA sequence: TGTGCCAGCAGCCAAGAACCAGGGTTCTACGAGCAGTACTTC.

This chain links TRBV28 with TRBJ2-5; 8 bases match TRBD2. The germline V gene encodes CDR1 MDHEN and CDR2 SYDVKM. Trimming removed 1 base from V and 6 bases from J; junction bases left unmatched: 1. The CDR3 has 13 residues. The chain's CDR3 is CASSLSGGQTQYF. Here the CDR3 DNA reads TGTGCCAGCAGTTTATCGGGGGGGCAGACCCAGTACTTC.

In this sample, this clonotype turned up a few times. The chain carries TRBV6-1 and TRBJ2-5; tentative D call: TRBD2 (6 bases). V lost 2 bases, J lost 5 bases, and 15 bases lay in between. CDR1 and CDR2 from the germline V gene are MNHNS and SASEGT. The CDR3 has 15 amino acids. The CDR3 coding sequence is TGTGCCAGCAGTGAAAATACTAGCAAAGGGGAGACCCAGTACTTC. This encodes CASSENTSKGETQYF.

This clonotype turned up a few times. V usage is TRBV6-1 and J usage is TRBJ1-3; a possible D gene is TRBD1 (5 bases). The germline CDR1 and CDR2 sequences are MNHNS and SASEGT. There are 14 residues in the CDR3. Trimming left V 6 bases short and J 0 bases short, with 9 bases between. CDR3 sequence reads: CASSGADSGNTIYF. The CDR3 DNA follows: TGTGCCAGCAGCGGGGCCGACTCTGGAAACACCATATATTTT.

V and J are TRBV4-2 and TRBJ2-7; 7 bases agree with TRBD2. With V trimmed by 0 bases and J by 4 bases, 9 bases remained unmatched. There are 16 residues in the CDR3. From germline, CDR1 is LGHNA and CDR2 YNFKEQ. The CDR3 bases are TGTGCCAGCAGCCAAGATGTCGTGACTAGCTGGTACGAGCAGTACTTC. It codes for CASSQDVVTSWYEQYF.

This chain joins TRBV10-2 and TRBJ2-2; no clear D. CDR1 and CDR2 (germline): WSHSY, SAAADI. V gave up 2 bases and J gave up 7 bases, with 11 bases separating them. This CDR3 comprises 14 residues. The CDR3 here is CASSEPRRGGELFF. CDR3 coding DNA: TGCGCCAGCAGTGAGCCCAGACGCGGCGGGGAGCTGTTTTTT.

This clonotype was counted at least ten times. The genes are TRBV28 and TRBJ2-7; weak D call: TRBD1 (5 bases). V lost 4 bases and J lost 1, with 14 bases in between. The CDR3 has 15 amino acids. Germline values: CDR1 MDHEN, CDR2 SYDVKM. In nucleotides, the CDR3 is TGTGCCAGCAGTTCGTCCCCCGACAGATCCTACGAGCAGTACTTC. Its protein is CASSSSPDRSYEQYF. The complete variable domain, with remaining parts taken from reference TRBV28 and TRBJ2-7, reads DVKVTQSSRYLVKRTGEKVFLECVQDMDHENMFWYRQDPGLGLRLIYFSYDVKMKEKGDIPEGYSVSREKKERFSLILESASTNQTSMYLCASSSSPDRSYEQYFGPGTRLTVT.

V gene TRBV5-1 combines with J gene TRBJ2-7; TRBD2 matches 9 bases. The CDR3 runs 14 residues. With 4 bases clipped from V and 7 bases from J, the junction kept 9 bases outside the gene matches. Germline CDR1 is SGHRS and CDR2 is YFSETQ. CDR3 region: CASSQGTSSGEQYF. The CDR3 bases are TGCGCCAGCAGCCAAGGGACTAGCTCGGGGGAGCAGTACTTC.

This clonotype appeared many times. The CDR3 loop reads CASSTGGNTEAFF. CDR3 DNA: TGTGCCAGCTCCACAGGGGGGAACACTGAAGCTTTCTTT. This chain links TRBV18 with TRBJ1-1, with 8 positions matching TRBD1. This CDR3 contains 13 residues. CDR1 and CDR2 (germline): KGHSH, LQKENI. V was clipped by 6 bases and J by 1 base; unmatched bases: 1.

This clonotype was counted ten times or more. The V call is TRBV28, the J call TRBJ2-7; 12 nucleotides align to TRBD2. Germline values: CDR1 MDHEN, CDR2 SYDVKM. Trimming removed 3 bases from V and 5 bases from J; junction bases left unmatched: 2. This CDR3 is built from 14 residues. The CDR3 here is CASSLLAGGHEQYF. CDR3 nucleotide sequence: TGTGCCAGCAGTTTGCTAGCGGGAGGGCACGAGCAGTACTTC.

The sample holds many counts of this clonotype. The CDR3 spells CASRLAGGYGNEQFF. The CDR3 bases are TGTGCCAGCAGACTAGCGGGGGGCTATGGGAATGAGCAGTTCTTC. The rearrangement joins TRBV12-3 or TRBV12-4 to TRBJ2-1, with 12 bases matching TRBD2. This CDR3 contains 15 residues. Trimming removed 6 bases from V and 7 bases from J; junction bases left unmatched: 7.

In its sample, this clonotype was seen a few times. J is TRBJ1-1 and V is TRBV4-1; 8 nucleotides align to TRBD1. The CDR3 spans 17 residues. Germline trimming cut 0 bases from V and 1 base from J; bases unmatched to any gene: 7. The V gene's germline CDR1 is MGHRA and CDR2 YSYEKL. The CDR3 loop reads CASSQEPTGARNTEAFF. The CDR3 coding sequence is TGCGCCAGCAGCCAAGAACCGACAGGGGCTCGGAACACTGAAGCTTTCTTT.

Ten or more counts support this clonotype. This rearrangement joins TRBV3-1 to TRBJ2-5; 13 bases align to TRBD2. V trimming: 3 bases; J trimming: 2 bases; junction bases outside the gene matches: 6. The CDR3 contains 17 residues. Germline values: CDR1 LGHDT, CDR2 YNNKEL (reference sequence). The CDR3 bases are TGTGCCAGCAGCCATGATCAGGGACTAGCGGGGCAAGAGACCCAGTACTTC. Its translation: CASSHDQGLAGQETQYF.

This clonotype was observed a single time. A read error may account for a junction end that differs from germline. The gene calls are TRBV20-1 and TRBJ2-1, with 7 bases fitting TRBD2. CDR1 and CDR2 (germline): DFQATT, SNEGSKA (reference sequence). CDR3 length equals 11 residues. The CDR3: CGAPLATEQFF. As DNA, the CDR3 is TGCGGTGCCCCACTAGCGACTGAGCAGTTCTTC.

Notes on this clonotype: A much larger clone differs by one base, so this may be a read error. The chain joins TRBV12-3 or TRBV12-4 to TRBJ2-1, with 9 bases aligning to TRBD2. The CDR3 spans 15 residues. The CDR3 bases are TGTGCCAGCACAGTGGGACTAGCCCATTACAATGGGCAGTTCTTC. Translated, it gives CASTVGLAHYNGQFF.

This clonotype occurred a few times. CDR3 bases: TGTGCCAGCATTAAGGGGGACACCACCTACGAGCAGTACTTC. Translating gives CASIKGDTTYEQYF. The J gene is TRBJ2-7, the V gene TRBV6-1; D possibly corresponds to TRBD1 (6 bases). Trimming stripped 7 bases from V and 2 bases from J, with 15 bases between. Germline V gene lookup returns CDR1 MNHNS and CDR2 SASEGT. This CDR3 region has 14 residues.

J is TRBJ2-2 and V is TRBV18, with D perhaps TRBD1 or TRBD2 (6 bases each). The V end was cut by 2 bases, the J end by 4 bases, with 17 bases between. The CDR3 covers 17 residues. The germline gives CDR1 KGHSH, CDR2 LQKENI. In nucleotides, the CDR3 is TGTGCCAGCTCACCAATCATCTCCGGAGGGGGCACCGGGGAGCTGTTTTTT. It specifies CASSPIISGGGTGELFF. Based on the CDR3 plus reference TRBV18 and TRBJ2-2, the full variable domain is NAGVMQNPRHLVRRRGQEARLRCSPMKGHSHVYWYRQLPEEGLKFMVYLQKENIIDESGMPKERFSAEFPKEGPSILRIQQVVRGDSAAYFCASSPIISGGGTGELFFGEGSRLTVL.

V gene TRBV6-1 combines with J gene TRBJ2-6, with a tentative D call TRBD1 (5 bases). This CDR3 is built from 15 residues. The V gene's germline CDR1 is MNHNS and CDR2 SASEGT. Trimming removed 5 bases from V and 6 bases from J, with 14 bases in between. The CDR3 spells CASSLQGSQANVLTF. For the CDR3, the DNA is TGTGCCAGCAGTCTCCAGGGCTCTCAGGCCAACGTCCTGACTTTC.

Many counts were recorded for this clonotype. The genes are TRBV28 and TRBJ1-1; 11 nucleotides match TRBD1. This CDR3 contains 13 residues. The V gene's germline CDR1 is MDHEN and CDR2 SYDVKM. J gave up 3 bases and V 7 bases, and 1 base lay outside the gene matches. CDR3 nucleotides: TGTGCCAGCATGGGACAGGGGGACACTGAAGCTTTCTTT. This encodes CASMGQGDTEAFF.